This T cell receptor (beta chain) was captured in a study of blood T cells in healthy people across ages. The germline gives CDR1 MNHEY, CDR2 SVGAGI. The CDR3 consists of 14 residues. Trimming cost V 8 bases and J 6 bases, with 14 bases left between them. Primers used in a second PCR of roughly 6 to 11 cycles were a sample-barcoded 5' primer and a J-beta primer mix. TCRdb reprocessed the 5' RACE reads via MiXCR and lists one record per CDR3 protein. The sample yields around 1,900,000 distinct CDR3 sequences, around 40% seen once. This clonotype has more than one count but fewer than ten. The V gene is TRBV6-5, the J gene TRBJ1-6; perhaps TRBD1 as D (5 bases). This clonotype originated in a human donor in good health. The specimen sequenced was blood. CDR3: CASCPGRLNSPLHF. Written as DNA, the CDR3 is TGTGCCAGCTGCCCAGGGAGGCTTAATTCACCCCTCCACTTT.